The 29 T cell receptor beta chains below were found in one sample sequenced in a study of blood T cells in healthy people across ages. A second PCR, run for about 7 to 12 cycles, used a sample-barcoded 5' primer plus a J-beta primer mix. TCRdb re-called the 5' RACE reads with MiXCR, one entry per CDR3 protein. The sample records 350,000 to 450,000 distinct CDR3 sequences, 45% to 65% being singletons. The sample taken for sequencing was blood. The receptors stem from a man aged 60 to 75 in good health.

The chain employs TRBV6-5 and TRBJ1-4; TRBD1 aligns across 8 bases. Per germline, CDR1 MNHEY and CDR2 SVGAGI. The CDR3 spans 12 residues. Trimming removed 10 bases from V and 8 bases from J; junction bases left unmatched: 6. Written as DNA, the CDR3 is TGTGCCACCCGGACAGGGCAAGAAAAACTGTTTTTT. Translated: CATRTGQEKLFF.

The J gene is TRBJ2-7, the V gene TRBV20-1, with TRBD1 identical over 11 bases. There are 13 residues in the CDR3. The ends lost 6 bases at V and 2 bases at J; junction bases unmatched: 3. From germline, CDR1 is DFQATT and CDR2 SNEGSKA (reference sequence). The CDR3, as DNA: TGCAGTGCCGGGACAGGGGGGACCTACGAGCAGTACTTC. Its translation: CSAGTGGTYEQYF.

The J gene is TRBJ1-2, the V gene TRBV5-1; unclear D gene. Per germline, CDR1 SGHRS and CDR2 YFSETQ. Trimming stripped 4 bases from V and 3 bases from J, with 13 bases between. There are 14 residues in the CDR3. CDR3: CASSGGSRDYGYTF. CDR3 nucleotide sequence: TGCGCCAGCAGCGGTGGGAGTAGGGACTATGGCTACACCTTC.

This clonotype appeared a few times. The chain uses TRBV20-1 and TRBJ2-1; 10 nucleotides agree with TRBD2. This CDR3 comprises 15 residues. Germline-derived CDR1 and CDR2 are DFQATT and SNEGSKA (reference sequence). V dropped 3 bases and J dropped 6; count of bases not matched to a gene: 8. The CDR3: CSARPPSGSFNEQFF. In DNA, the CDR3 is TGCAGTGCTAGGCCCCCTAGCGGGAGTTTCAATGAGCAGTTCTTC.

The rearrangement links TRBV6-2 or TRBV6-3 to TRBJ2-1, with TRBD2 identical over 9 bases. The CDR3 loop spans 17 amino acids. Looked up from germline, CDR1 is MNHEY and CDR2 is SVGEGT. Losses at the gene ends were 2 bases for V and 2 bases for J; bases not matched to a gene: 7. CDR3: CASSYPASGEAYNEQFF. In DNA form, the CDR3 reads TGTGCCAGCAGTTACCCGGCTAGCGGGGAGGCCTACAATGAGCAGTTCTTC.

J is TRBJ2-5 and V is TRBV6-5, with 10 bases lining up with TRBD1. This CDR3 region has 15 residues. Germline V gene lookup returns CDR1 MNHEY and CDR2 SVGAGI. V lost 6 bases and J lost 11; bases outside the gene matches: 15. The CDR3 coding sequence is TGTGCCAGCAGCCCCGGGACAGGGGACTACAATGAGCAGTACTTC. Translating it yields CASSPGTGDYNEQYF.

Notes on this clonotype: This sequence may be a read error, since a much larger clone differs from it by one base. The J gene is TRBJ2-6, the V gene TRBV5-1; the D is unclear. The CDR3 loop spans 17 amino acids. CDR1 and CDR2 from the germline V gene are SGHRS and YFSETQ. The V end was cut by 5 bases, the J end by 0 bases, with 15 bases between. In nucleotides, the CDR3 is TGCGCCAGCAGTAGTTACGGCAGGAGCTCTGGGGCCAACGTCCTGACTTTC. It encodes CASSSYGRSSGANVLTF.

V is TRBV20-1 and J is TRBJ2-5; D unclear. The better agreement between TRBJ2-7 and the DNA end casts doubt on the J call. Germline V gene sequence: CDR1 DFQATT, CDR2 SNEGSKA (reference sequence). The CDR3 sequence is 12 residues long. This CDR3 reads CSARERAYEQYF. The CDR3 DNA follows: TGCAGTGCTAGAGAGCGCGCCTACGAGCAGTACTTC.

As concerns this clonotype: At one end, the junction sequence differs from germline, possibly due to a read error. This chain uses TRBV4-3 with TRBJ2-1; TRBD2 matches at 12 bases. The CDR3 contains 17 residues. Germline values: CDR1 LGHNA, CDR2 YSLEER. Here the CDR3 DNA reads TGCGCCGGCAGCCACCCGACTAGCGGGAGTCGATTCTATGAGCAGTTCTTC. Its translation: CAGSHPTSGSRFYEQFF.

The gene calls are TRBV6-2 or TRBV6-3 and TRBJ2-1; TRBD2 matches 12 bases. J gave up 5 bases and V 6 bases, and 5 bases lay outside the gene matches. The V gene's germline CDR1 is MNHEY and CDR2 SVGEGT. This CDR3 contains 15 residues. CDR3 sequence: CASRRWTSGNNEQFF. CDR3 nucleotide sequence: TGTGCCAGCAGGCGATGGACTAGCGGGAACAATGAGCAGTTCTTC.

The chain is built from TRBV6-2 or TRBV6-3 and TRBJ2-5; D remains ambiguous. Gene TRBJ2-1 matches the end of the DNA better, so the J call may be wrong. Germline lookup yields CDR1 MNHEY and CDR2 SVGEGT. The CDR3 covers 15 residues. The CDR3 is CASSYSGRYQETQFF. The DNA of the CDR3 is TGTGCCAGCAGTTACTCCGGACGGTATCAAGAGACCCAGTTCTTC.

The V call is TRBV25-1, the J call TRBJ2-5; TRBD2 agrees at 7 bases. Germline loops: CDR1 MGHDK, CDR2 SYGVNS. V shed 10 bases, J shed 0 bases, and the junction held 8 bases outside the gene matches. The CDR3 has 14 residues. The CDR3 protein is CATAGLRYQETQYF. CDR3 nucleotides: TGTGCCACCGCGGGACTACGGTACCAAGAGACCCAGTACTTC.

The chain uses TRBV14 and TRBJ2-5, with 7 positions matching TRBD2. V dropped 4 bases and J dropped 11; count of bases not matched to a gene: 10. The CDR3 totals 13 residues. From germline, CDR1 is SGHDN and CDR2 FVKESK. The CDR3, as DNA: TGTGCCAGCAGCCCGCGGGCCCGGGAGGAACAGTACTTC. It encodes CASSPRAREEQYF.

This clonotype was observed a handful of times. The genes are TRBV20-1 and TRBJ2-7; D may be TRBD1 (6 bases). The CDR3 length is 10 residues. V dropped 4 bases and J dropped 5 bases, with 6 bases sitting between them. Germline CDR1 is DFQATT and CDR2 is SNEGSKA (reference sequence). For the CDR3, the DNA is TGCAGTGCTAAGGGGGACGAGCAGTACTTC. Translated: CSAKGDEQYF.

The chain links TRBV6-5 to TRBJ2-4, with D possibly being TRBD1 or TRBD2 (5 bases each). Gene TRBJ2-5 matches the end of the DNA better, so the J call may be wrong. The CDR3 sequence is 15 residues long. Germline values: CDR1 MNHEY, CDR2 SVGAGI. CDR3 loop: CASSYFRGRDMTQYF. CDR3 in DNA: TGTGCCAGCAGTTACTTCCGGGGACGGGATATGACCCAGTACTTC.

This clonotype was seen a few times. This chain uses TRBV4-1 with TRBJ2-5, with D tentatively TRBD1 (5 bases). CDR3 length: 14 residues. V was cut by 5 bases and J by 5 bases, with 15 bases left in between. The germline V gene has CDR1 MGHRA and CDR2 YSYEKL. CDR3 in amino acids: CASSSGPSTETQYF. Here the CDR3 DNA reads TGCGCCAGCAGCTCAGGGCCTTCGACGGAGACCCAGTACTTC.

CDR3 sequence (DNA): TGTGCCAGCAGCCAAGCAGGGACAGGGGTCTACGAGCAGTACTTC. Translation: CASSQAGTGVYEQYF. This chain connects TRBV3-1 to TRBJ2-7; 10 bases map to TRBD1. The germline V gene has CDR1 LGHDT and CDR2 YNNKEL (reference sequence). V gave up 1 base and J gave up 3 bases; unmatched junction bases: 3. CDR3 length equals 15 residues.

The chain uses TRBV6-5 and TRBJ1-1, with 10 bases aligning to TRBD1. The CDR3 runs 15 residues. Germline V gene lookup returns CDR1 MNHEY and CDR2 SVGAGI. Trimming cost V 7 bases and J 1 base; bases outside gene matches: 6. The CDR3 reads CASTRDRGPNTEAFF. CDR3 nucleotide sequence: TGTGCCAGCACAAGGGACAGGGGCCCGAACACTGAAGCTTTCTTT.

The CDR3 DNA reads as TGTGCCAGCAGTTTAGACAGGGGGCTATACAATGGGCAGTACTTC. It yields the protein CASSLDRGLYNGQYF. V is TRBV27 and J is TRBJ2-4; TRBD1 matches at 10 bases. Germline V gene lookup returns CDR1 MNHEY and CDR2 SMNVEV (reference sequence). Losses at the gene ends were 2 bases for V and 13 bases for J; bases not matched to a gene: 11. The CDR3 spans 15 residues.

This clonotype has a handful of counts. The chain combines TRBV7-2 with TRBJ1-2; no definite D call. The CDR3 has 14 residues. The V end was cut by 1 base, the J end by 5 bases, with 11 bases between. Germline V lookup: CDR1 SGHTA, CDR2 FQGNSA. CDR3 loop: CASSLGVGGYGYTF. The CDR3 coding sequence is TGTGCCAGCAGCTTAGGTGTAGGAGGGTATGGCTACACCTTC. The full variable domain, completed using reference TRBV7-2 and TRBJ1-2, is GAGVSQSPSNKVTEKGKDVELRCDPISGHTALYWYRQSLGQGLEFLIYFQGNSAPDKSGLPSDRFSAERTGGSVSTLTIQRTQQEDSAVYLCASSLGVGGYGYTFGSGTRLTVV.

This clonotype has at least ten counts. CDR3 residues: CASSVWSTSYEQYF. As DNA, the CDR3 is TGTGCCAGCAGCGTCTGGAGTACGTCCTACGAGCAGTACTTC. This chain links TRBV7-2 with TRBJ2-7; D call uncertain. The germline V gene encodes CDR1 SGHTA and CDR2 FQGNSA. The ends were cut back, 5 bases at V and 1 base at J, with 12 bases in the middle. This CDR3 has 14 residues.

Regarding this clonotype: One end of the junction does not line up with germline, which may come from a read error. The V call is TRBV7-9, the J call TRBJ2-3; weak D call: TRBD1 (5 bases). This CDR3 region has 15 residues. Germline values: CDR1 SEHNR, CDR2 FQNEAQ (reference sequence). The CDR3 bases are TGTACCAGCAGCTTAGTGGCAGGGCTATTGGATACGCAGTATTTT. As protein: CTSSLVAGLLDTQYF. The whole variable domain, filled in from reference TRBV7-9 and TRBJ2-3, reads DTGVSQNPRHKITKRGQNVTFRCDPISEHNRLYWYRQTLGQGPEFLTYFQNEAQLEKSRLLSDRFSAERPKGSFSTLEIQRTEQGDSAMYLCTSSLVAGLLDTQYFGPGTRLTVL.

This clonotype has only a few counts. The chain is built from TRBV29-1 and TRBJ2-1; perhaps D is TRBD1 or TRBD2 (5 bases each). Trimming stripped 7 bases from V and 4 bases from J, with 11 bases between. CDR1 is SQVTM, CDR2 ANQGSEA, per germline. The CDR3 extends over 12 amino acids. DNA of the CDR3: TGCAGCGGGGACGGGTTATACAATGAGCAGTTCTTC. Translated: CSGDGLYNEQFF.

This chain uses TRBV29-1 with TRBJ2-5; D gene uncertain. The CDR3 is 11 residues long. V was shortened by 5 bases and J by 5 bases, with 9 bases between the two germline ends. Germline V lookup: CDR1 SQVTM, CDR2 ANQGSEA. The CDR3: CSVFIGETQYF. CDR3 sequence (DNA): TGCAGCGTTTTCATTGGGGAGACCCAGTACTTC.

Worth noting for this clonotype: Being one base from a much bigger clone, this may be a read error. This chain uses TRBV5-1 with TRBJ2-3; maybe TRBD2 (6 bases). The CDR3 length is 16 residues. Germline CDR1 and CDR2: SGHRS and YFSETQ. Trimming removed 0 bases from V and 0 bases from J, with 11 bases in between. In DNA, the CDR3 is TGCGCCAGCAGCTTGGCCCCTAGCGCTAGCACAGATACGCAGTATTTT. Translation: CASSLAPSASTDTQYF.

The rearrangement links TRBV3-1 to TRBJ1-5, with TRBD1 as a possible D gene (5 bases). Between the trimmed V and J ends, which lost 3 bases and 1 base, there was a span of 10 bases. CDR1 is LGHDT and CDR2 is YNNKEL in the germline V gene (reference sequence). This CDR3 comprises 15 residues. The CDR3 is CASSQTGASNQPQHF. CDR3 nucleotides: TGTGCCAGCAGCCAGACCGGGGCGAGCAATCAGCCCCAGCATTTT.

This clonotype has a count of ten or more. This rearrangement joins TRBV20-1 to TRBJ2-7; 9 bases match TRBD1. V lost 6 bases to trimming and J lost 6 bases; unmatched junction nucleotides: 9. This CDR3 comprises 13 residues. Germline CDR1 and CDR2: DFQATT and SNEGSKA (reference sequence). The CDR3 nucleotides are TGCAGTGCGCCACCGGGACAGGGCTTCGAGCAGTACTTC. Amino acid sequence: CSAPPGQGFEQYF.

CDR3 amino acids: CSAPGQGRDEQYF. The DNA of the CDR3 is TGCAGTGCCCCGGGACAGGGGCGTGATGAGCAGTACTTC. The chain has TRBV20-1 and TRBJ2-5, with 10 bases lining up with TRBD1. With V trimmed by 6 bases and J by 11 bases, 12 bases remained unmatched. CDR3 length equals 13 residues. Looked up from germline, CDR1 is DFQATT and CDR2 is SNEGSKA (reference sequence).

The rearrangement uses TRBV7-2 and TRBJ2-4; D unclear. The J call may be incorrect, as the DNA end agrees better with TRBJ2-7. The germline CDR1 and CDR2 sequences are SGHTA and FQGNSA. CDR3 size: 11 residues. The CDR3 here is CASSLVAEQYF. The CDR3, as DNA: TGTGCCAGCAGCTTAGTCGCCGAGCAGTACTTC.